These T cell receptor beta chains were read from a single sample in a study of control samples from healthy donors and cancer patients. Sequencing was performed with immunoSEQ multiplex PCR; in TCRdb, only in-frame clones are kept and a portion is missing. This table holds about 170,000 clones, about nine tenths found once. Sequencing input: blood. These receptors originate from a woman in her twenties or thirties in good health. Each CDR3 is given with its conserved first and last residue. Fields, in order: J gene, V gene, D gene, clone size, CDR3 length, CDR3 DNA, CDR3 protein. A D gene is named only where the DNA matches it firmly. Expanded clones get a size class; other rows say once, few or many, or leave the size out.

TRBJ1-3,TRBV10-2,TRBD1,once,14,TGCGCCAGCACCCAGGGGGGCTCTGGAAACACCATATATTTT,CASTQGGSGNTIYF
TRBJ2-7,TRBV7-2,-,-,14,TGTGCCAGCAGCTTGGGCGGGATCTCCTACGAGCAGTACTTC,CASSLGGISYEQYF
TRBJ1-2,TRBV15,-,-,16,TGTGCCACCAGCAGAGGGAGCAGGGCGAGTAACTATGGCTACACCTTC,CATSRGSRASNYGYTF
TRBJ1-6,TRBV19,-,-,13,TGTGCCAGTAGTGAGGGACGGGGTTCACCCCTCCACTTT,CASSEGRGSPLHF
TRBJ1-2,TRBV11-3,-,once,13,TGTGCCAGCAGCTTGACAGGCCCCTATGGCTACACCTTC,CASSLTGPYGYTF
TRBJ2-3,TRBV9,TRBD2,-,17,TGTGCCAGCAGCTTTGGACTAGCGGGAGGGCCGACAGATACGCAGTATTTT,CASSFGLAGGPTDTQYF
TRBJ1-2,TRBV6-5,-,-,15,TGTGCCAGCAGTTACTCGAGACAGAGTACTTATGGCTACACCTTC,CASSYSRQSTYGYTF
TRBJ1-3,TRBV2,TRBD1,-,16,TGTGCCAGCAGTGAGTGGCAGGGGGATGTTGGAAACACCATATATTTT,CASSEWQGDVGNTIYF
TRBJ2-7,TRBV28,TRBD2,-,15,TGTGCCAGCAGTTTATCCCCTAGCGGTGCCTACGAGCAGTACTTC,CASSLSPSGAYEQYF
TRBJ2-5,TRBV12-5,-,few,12,TGTGCTAGTGGTTTGAACCAAGAGACCCAGTACTTC,CASGLNQETQYF
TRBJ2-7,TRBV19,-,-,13,TGTGCCAGTAGTATGTCCAGAGGCTACGAGCAGTACTTC,CASSMSRGYEQYF
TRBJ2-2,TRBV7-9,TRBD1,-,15,TGTGCCAGCAGCTTATTGTACAGGGGGGCCGGGGAGCTGTTTTTT,CASSLLYRGAGELFF
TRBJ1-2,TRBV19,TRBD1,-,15,TGTGCCAGTAGCCCCGCCGGGACAGGGGAAAATGGCTACACCTTC,CASSPAGTGENGYTF
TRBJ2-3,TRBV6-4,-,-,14,TGTGCCAGCAGTGATGGCGGCGGCACAGATACGCAGTATTTT,CASSDGGGTDTQYF
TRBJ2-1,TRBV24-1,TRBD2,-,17,TGTGCCACCAGTCCTAGCGGGGGGCTTAACTCCTACAATGAGCAGTTCTTC,CATSPSGGLNSYNEQFF
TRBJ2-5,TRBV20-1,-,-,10,TGCAGTGCTAGAGAAGAGACCCAGTACTTC,CSAREETQYF
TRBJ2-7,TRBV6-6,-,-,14,TGTGCCAGCAGTTACTCGTACGGGACCTACGAGCAGTACTTC,CASSYSYGTYEQYF
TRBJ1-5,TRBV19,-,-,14,TGTGCCAGTAGTGCGGGGTATAGCAATCAGCCCCAGCATTTT,CASSAGYSNQPQHF
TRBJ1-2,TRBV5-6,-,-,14,TGTGCCAGCAGCTTGGGCATGGATTACTATGGCTACACCTTC,CASSLGMDYYGYTF
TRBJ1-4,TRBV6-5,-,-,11,TGTGCCAGCAGAACAAATGAAAAACTGTTTTTT,CASRTNEKLFF
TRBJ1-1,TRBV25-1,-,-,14,TGTGCCAGCAGTATGGGACTCCCGAACACTGAAGCTTTCTTT,CASSMGLPNTEAFF
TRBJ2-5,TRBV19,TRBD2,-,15,TGTGCCAGTAGTATAGCGGGGGGGCAGGGAGAGACCCAGTACTTC,CASSIAGGQGETQYF
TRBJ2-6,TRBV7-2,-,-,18,TGTGCCAGCAGCCCCCAGGGGGGATATCCCTCTGGGGCCAACGTCCTGACTTTC,CASSPQGGYPSGANVLTF